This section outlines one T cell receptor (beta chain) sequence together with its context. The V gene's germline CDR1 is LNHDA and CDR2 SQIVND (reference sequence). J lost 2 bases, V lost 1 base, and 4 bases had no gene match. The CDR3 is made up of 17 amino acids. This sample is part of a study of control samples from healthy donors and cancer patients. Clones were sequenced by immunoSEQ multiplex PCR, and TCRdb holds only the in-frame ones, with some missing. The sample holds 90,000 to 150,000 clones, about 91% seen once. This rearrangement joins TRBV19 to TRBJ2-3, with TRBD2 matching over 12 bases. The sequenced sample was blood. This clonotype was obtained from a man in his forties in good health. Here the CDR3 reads CASSIGTSGGNTDTQYF. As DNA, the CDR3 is TGTGCCAGTAGTATAGGCACTAGCGGGGGGAACACAGATACGCAGTATTTT.